The 2 T cell receptor beta chains in this list originate from one sample, sequenced in a study of cytomegalovirus exposure and HLA in healthy donors. A multiplex PCR was run with 60 Vbeta primers and 13 Jbeta primers. Assay used: immunoSEQ multiplex PCR; TCRdb lists only in-frame clones, some missing. The top ten clones hold about 20% of a sample with about 72,000 clones, around 64% of them seen once. The sequenced sample consisted of PBMCs. The receptors come from a man aged 35 to 55 in good health and CMV-seropositive.

This chain connects TRBV30 to TRBJ1-2; 7 nucleotides agree with TRBD1. The V gene end was trimmed by 4 bases and the J gene end by 2 bases; junction bases not matched to a gene: 13. Germline V gene lookup returns CDR1 GTSNPN and CDR2 SVGIG (reference sequence). This CDR3 has 16 residues. The CDR3, as DNA: TGTGCCTGGACCCGGACAGGTCTAGGTTCGAACTATGGCTACACCTTC. Translating it yields CAWTRTGLGSNYGYTF.

V gene TRBV25-1 combines with J gene TRBJ1-6; 8 bases line up with TRBD1. The CDR3 contains 15 residues. Germline V lookup: CDR1 MGHDK, CDR2 SYGVNS. V lost 3 bases to trimming and J lost 7 bases; unmatched junction nucleotides: 5. CDR3 bases: TGTGCCAGCAGTGAGCCGGGACAGGAGAATTCACCCCTCCACTTT. As protein: CASSEPGQENSPLHF.